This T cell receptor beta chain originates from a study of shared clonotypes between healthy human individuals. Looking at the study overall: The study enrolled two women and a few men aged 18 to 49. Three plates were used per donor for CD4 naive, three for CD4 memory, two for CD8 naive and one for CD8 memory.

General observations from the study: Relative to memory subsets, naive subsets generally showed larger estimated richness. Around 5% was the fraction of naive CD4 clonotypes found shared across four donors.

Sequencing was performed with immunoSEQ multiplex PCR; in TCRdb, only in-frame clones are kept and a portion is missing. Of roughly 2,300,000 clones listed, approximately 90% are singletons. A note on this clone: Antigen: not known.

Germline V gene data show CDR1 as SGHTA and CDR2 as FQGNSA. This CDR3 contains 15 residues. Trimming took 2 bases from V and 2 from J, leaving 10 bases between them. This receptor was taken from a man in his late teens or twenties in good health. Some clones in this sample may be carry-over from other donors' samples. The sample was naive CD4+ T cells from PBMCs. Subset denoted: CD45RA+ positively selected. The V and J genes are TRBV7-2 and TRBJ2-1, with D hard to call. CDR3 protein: CASSLSGRPYNEQFF. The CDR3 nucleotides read TGTGCCAGCAGCTTATCCGGACGTCCCTACAATGAGCAGTTCTTC.